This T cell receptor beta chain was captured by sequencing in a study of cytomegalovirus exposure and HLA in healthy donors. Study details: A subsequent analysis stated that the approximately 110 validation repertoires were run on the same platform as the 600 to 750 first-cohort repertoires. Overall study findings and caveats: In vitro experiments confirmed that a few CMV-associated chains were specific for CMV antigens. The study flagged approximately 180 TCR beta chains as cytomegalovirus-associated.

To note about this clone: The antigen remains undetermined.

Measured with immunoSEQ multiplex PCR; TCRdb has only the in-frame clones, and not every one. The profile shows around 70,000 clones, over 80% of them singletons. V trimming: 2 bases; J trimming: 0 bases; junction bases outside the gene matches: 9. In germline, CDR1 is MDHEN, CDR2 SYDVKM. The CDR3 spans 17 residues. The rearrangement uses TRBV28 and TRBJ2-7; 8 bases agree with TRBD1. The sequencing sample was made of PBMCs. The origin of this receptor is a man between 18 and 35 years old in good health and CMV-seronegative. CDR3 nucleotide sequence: TGTGCCAGCAGTTTACTTTCCTCAGGGGGCAGCTCCTACGAGCAGTACTTC. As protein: CASSLLSSGGSSYEQYF.